These 9 T cell receptor beta chains were sequenced from one sample in a study of OX40 agonist ivuxolimab in advanced cancers. Clones were sequenced by immunoSEQ multiplex PCR, and TCRdb holds only the in-frame ones, with some missing. The table includes 65,000 or so clones, more than 85% detected once. The sample here was CD4+ or CD8+ T cells sorted from blood, taken in a trial of the OX40 agonist ivuxolimab. The receptors here all came from an adult with an advanced solid tumor such as melanoma, head and neck, liver or kidney cancer.

The chain is built from TRBV7-3 and TRBJ2-6; 8 bases are shared with TRBD1. The V segment lost 4 bases and the J segment 0 bases; nucleotides outside the gene matches: 8. The germline V gene has CDR1 SGHTA and CDR2 FQGTGA. This CDR3 has 18 residues. Written as DNA, the CDR3 is TGTGCCAGCAGCTGGATCAGGGGGCCCCCCTCTGGGGCCAACGTCCTGACTTTC. It yields the protein CASSWIRGPPSGANVLTF.

V is TRBV2 and J is TRBJ2-3; 8 bases match TRBD1. Germline V gene sequence: CDR1 SNHLY, CDR2 FYNNEI. J gave up 0 bases and V 8 bases, and 10 bases lay outside the gene matches. The CDR3 sequence is 16 residues long. This chain's CDR3 is CASETGGPISTDTQYF. The CDR3 region has the DNA TGTGCCAGCGAAACAGGGGGGCCGATTAGCACAGATACGCAGTATTTT.

In this sample, this clone turned up once. The chain carries TRBV19 and TRBJ2-1; TRBD2 matches 10 bases. The CDR3 is 15 residues long. Germline trimming cut 5 bases from V and 4 bases from J; bases unmatched to any gene: 5. CDR1 and CDR2 (germline): LNHDA, SQIVND (reference sequence). The CDR3 reads CASSYPGLAYNEQFF. As DNA, the CDR3 is TGTGCCAGTAGTTACCCGGGACTAGCGTACAATGAGCAGTTCTTC.

The chain employs TRBV12-5 and TRBJ2-5, with D possibly TRBD2 on 7 matching bases. V was pared by 3 bases and J by 3 bases, with 20 bases between. Germline CDR1 is LGHNT and CDR2 is FRNRAP. CDR3 size: 17 residues. The CDR3 protein is CASGFSGGVTSEETQYF. CDR3 bases: TGTGCTAGTGGTTTCTCGGGGGGCGTCACTAGTGAAGAGACCCAGTACTTC.

The gene calls are TRBV11-1 and TRBJ2-7; D may be TRBD2 (5 bases). CDR1 is SGHAT, CDR2 FQDESV, per germline (reference sequence). The CDR3 totals 12 residues. V was clipped by 3 bases and J by 6 bases, with 9 bases between them. CDR3 protein: CASSFIGSEQYF. DNA for the CDR3: TGTGCCAGCAGCTTTATTGGGAGCGAGCAGTACTTC.

J is TRBJ2-2 and V is TRBV7-2; D is possibly TRBD1 (5 bases). Germline V gives CDR1 SGHTA, CDR2 FQGNSA. The CDR3 totals 15 residues. Trimming left V 6 bases short and J 4 bases short, with 15 bases between. In DNA form, the CDR3 reads TGTGCCAGCAGACCTCCGGACATCACCACCGGGGAGCTGTTTTTT. Amino acids: CASRPPDITTGELFF.

The chain links TRBV9 to TRBJ2-6, with D possibly matching TRBD1 (5 bases). Trimming removed 2 bases at V and 1 base at J, with 7 bases between. CDR1 is SGDLS and CDR2 is YYNGEE in the germline V gene. The CDR3 runs to 15 residues. CDR3 protein: CASSVRVSGANVLTF. In DNA form, the CDR3 reads TGTGCCAGCAGCGTCAGGGTTTCTGGGGCCAACGTCCTGACTTTC.

The gene calls are TRBV4-1 and TRBJ2-7, with D unclear. Germline V gene lookup returns CDR1 MGHRA and CDR2 YSYEKL. CDR3 length: 11 amino acids. Trimming removed 3 bases at V and 7 bases at J, with 7 bases between. CDR3 coding DNA: TGCGCCAGCAGCCATGCCGGGGAGCAGTACTTC. Protein sequence: CASSHAGEQYF.

The chain recombines TRBV7-9 with TRBJ2-7; TRBD1 agrees at 10 bases. The germline CDR1 and CDR2 sequences are SEHNR and FQNEAQ (reference sequence). This CDR3 comprises 14 residues. The ends lost 5 bases at V and 5 bases at J; junction bases unmatched: 6. The CDR3 bases are TGTGCCAGCAGCACCCCGGGACAGGGGCACGAGCAGTACTTC. Translating it yields CASSTPGQGHEQYF.